This TCR beta chain was captured in a study of prognosis after radiotherapy for stage I lung cancer. Overall study: Radiotherapy was followed by distant metastases in a few patients, which appeared at a median of around seven months; under 17 patients showed no significant progression.

Genomic DNA was subjected to two-round multiplex PCR for amplification of TCR beta CDR3. Amplification in first-round PCR relied on primers specific to each TRBV and TRBJ gene. TCRdb redid the calling of the multiplex PCR reads with MiXCR, one entry per CDR3 protein. The profile covers 15,000 to 20,000 distinct CDR3 sequences, with roughly 30% appearing a single time and around 25% taken by the ten largest. CDR3 length equals 14 residues. All patients, having had no prior chemotherapy, radiotherapy or other malignancies, were node-negative on CT and PET/CT. On this clonotype itself: A read error may account for a junction end that differs from germline.

The TCR sequence derives from a donor aged 50 or older with non-small cell lung cancer. The sequencing used PBMCs, collected before or after stereotactic body radiation therapy (not recorded which). The V gene is TRBV12-3 or TRBV12-4, the J gene TRBJ2-1; 8 bases match TRBD2. CDR3: CDSSLTSAYNEQFF. In DNA form, the CDR3 reads TGTGACAGCAGTTTGACTAGCGCGTACAATGAGCAGTTCTTC.